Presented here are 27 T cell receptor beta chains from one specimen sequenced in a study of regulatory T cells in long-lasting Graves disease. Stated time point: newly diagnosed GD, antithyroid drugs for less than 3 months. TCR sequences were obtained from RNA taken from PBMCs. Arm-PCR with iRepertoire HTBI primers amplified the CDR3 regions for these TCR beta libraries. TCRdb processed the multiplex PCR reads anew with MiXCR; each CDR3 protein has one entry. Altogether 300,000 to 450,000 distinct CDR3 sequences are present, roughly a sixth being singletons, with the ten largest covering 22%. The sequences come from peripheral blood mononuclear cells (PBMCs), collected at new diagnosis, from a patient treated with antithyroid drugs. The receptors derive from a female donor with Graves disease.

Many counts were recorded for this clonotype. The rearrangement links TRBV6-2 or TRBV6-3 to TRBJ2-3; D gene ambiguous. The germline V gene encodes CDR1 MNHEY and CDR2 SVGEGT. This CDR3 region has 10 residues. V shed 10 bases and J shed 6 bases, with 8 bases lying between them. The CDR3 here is CATNTDTQYF. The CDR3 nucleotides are TGTGCCACCAACACCGATACGCAGTATTTT.

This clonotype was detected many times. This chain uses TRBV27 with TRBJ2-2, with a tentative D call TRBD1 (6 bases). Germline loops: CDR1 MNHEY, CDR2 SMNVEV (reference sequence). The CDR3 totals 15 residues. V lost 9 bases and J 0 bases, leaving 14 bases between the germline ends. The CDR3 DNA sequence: TGTGCCAGTAAGACCGGGACAACGAACACCGGGGAGCTGTTTTTT. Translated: CASKTGTTNTGELFF.

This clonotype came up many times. The CDR3: CASSQSVLGTYEQYF. In DNA form, the CDR3 reads TGTGCCAGCAGCCAATCCGTCCTAGGGACCTACGAGCAGTACTTC. This rearrangement joins TRBV4-2 to TRBJ2-7; no clear D. Per germline, CDR1 LGHNA and CDR2 YNFKEQ. The CDR3 has 15 residues. Trimming removed 2 bases from V and 2 bases from J, with 13 bases in between.

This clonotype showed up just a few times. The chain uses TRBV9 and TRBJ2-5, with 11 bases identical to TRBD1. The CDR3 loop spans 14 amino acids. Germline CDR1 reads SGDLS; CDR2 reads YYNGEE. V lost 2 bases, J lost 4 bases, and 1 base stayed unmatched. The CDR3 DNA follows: TGTGCCAGCAGCGTGGGACAGGGGGGAGAGACCCAGTACTTC. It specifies CASSVGQGGETQYF. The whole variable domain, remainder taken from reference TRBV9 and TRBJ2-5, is DSGVTQTPKHLITATGQRVTLRCSPRSGDLSVYWYQQSLDQGLQFLIQYYNGEERAKGNILERFSAQQFPDLHSELNLSSLELGDSALYFCASSVGQGGETQYFGPGTRLLVL.

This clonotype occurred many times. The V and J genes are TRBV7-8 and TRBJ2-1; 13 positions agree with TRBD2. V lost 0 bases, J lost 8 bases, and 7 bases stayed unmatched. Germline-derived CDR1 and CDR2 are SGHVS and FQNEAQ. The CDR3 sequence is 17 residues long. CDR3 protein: CASSLATSGRRGDEQFF. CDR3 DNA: TGTGCCAGCAGCTTAGCGACTAGCGGGAGGCGGGGCGATGAGCAGTTCTTC.

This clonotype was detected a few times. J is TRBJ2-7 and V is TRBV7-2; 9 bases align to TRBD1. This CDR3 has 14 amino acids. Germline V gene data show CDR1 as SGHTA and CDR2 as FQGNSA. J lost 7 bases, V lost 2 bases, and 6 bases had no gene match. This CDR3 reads CASSLKRQGGEQYF. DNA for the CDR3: TGTGCCAGCAGCTTAAAGCGACAGGGGGGGGAGCAGTACTTC. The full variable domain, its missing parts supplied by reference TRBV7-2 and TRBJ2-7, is GAGVSQSPSNKVTEKGKDVELRCDPISGHTALYWYRQSLGQGLEFLIYFQGNSAPDKSGLPSDRFSAERTGGSVSTLTIQRTQQEDSAVYLCASSLKRQGGEQYFGPGTRLTVT.

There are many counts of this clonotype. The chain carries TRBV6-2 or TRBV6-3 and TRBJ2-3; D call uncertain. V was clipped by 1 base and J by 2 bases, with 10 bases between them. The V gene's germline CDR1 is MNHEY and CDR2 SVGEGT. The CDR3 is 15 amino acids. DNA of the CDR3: TGTGCCAGCAGTTACTTTACCCCTACCACAGATACGCAGTATTTT. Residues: CASSYFTPTTDTQYF.

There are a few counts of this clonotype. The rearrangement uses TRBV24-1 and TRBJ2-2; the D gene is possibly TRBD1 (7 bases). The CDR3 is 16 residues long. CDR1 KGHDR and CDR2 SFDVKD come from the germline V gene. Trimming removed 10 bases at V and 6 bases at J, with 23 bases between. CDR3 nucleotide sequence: TGTGCCACTAGGAAACAGGGGAGGATTCCCCCCGGGGAGCTGTTTTTT. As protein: CATRKQGRIPPGELFF.

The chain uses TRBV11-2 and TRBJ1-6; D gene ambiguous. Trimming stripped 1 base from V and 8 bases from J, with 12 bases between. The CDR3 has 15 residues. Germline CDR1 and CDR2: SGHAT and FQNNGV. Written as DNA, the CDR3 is TGTGCCAGCAGCTTAGTTAGTGTCAATTATTCACCCCTCCACTTT. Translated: CASSLVSVNYSPLHF.

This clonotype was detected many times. The CDR3 sequence: CASTGQGFTEAFF. Written as DNA, the CDR3 is TGTGCCAGCACGGGACAGGGATTCACTGAAGCTTTCTTT. The chain recombines TRBV12-3 or TRBV12-4 with TRBJ1-1, with 9 nucleotides matching TRBD1. The V and J ends lost 7 bases and 4 bases, in that order; junction bases with no gene match: 4. The CDR3 is made up of 13 amino acids.

CDR3 protein: CAWSATGHGNTIYF. CDR3 DNA: TGTGCCTGGAGTGCCACAGGGCACGGAAACACCATATATTTT. The chain uses TRBV30 and TRBJ1-3, with a possible D match to TRBD1 (6 bases). CDR3 length: 14 amino acids. Germline V lookup: CDR1 GTSNPN, CDR2 SVGIG (reference sequence). Trimming removed 1 base from V and 4 bases from J, with 11 bases in between. Based on the CDR3 plus reference TRBV30 and TRBJ1-3, the full variable domain is SQTIHQWPATLVQPVGSPLSLECTVEGTSNPNLYWYRQAAGRGLQLLFYSVGIGQISSEVPQNLSASRPQDRQFILSSKKLLLSDSGFYLCAWSATGHGNTIYFGEGSWLTVV.

CDR3 DNA sequence: TGTGCCAGCAGCTTGGATGGGCCGTCGGTCACCGAAGCTTTCTTT. It encodes CASSLDGPSVTEAFF. V usage is TRBV5-4 and J usage is TRBJ1-1; D not certain. With 0 bases removed from V and 8 bases from J, the gap between germline ends came to 17 bases. Germline CDR1 is SGHNT and CDR2 is YYREEE (reference sequence). The CDR3 covers 15 residues.

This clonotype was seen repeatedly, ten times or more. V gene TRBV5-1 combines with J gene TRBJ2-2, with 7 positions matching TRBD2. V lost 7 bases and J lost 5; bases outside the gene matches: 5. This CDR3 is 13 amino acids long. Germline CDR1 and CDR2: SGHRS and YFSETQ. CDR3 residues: CASGWEGTGELFF. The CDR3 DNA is TGCGCCAGCGGCTGGGAGGGGACCGGGGAGCTGTTTTTT.

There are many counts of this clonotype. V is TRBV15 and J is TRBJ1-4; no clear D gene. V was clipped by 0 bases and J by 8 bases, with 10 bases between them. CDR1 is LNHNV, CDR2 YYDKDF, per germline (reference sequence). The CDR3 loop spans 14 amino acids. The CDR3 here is CATSRDILGEKLFF. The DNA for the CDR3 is TGTGCCACCAGCAGAGATATTCTAGGCGAAAAACTGTTTTTT.

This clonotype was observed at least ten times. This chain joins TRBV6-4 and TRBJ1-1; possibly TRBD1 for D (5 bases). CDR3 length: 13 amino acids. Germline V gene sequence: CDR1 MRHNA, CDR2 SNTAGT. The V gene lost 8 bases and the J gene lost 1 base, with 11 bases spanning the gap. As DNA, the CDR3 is TGTGCCAGCCAGAGCGACAGGAACACTGAAGCTTTCTTT. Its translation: CASQSDRNTEAFF.

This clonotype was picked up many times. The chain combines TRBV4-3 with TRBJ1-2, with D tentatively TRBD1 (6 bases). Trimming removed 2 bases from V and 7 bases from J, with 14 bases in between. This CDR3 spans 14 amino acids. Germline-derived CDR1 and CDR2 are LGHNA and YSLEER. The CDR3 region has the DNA TGCGCCAGCAGCCAAACCACAGGGTCGGGTGGCTACACCTTC. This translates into CASSQTTGSGGYTF.

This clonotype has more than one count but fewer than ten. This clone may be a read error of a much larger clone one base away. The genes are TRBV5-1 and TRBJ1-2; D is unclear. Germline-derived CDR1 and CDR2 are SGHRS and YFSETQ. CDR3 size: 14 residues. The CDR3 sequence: CASGLGRVGYGYTF. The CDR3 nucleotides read TGCGCCAGCGGCTTGGGTCGCGTTGGCTATGGCTACACCTTC.

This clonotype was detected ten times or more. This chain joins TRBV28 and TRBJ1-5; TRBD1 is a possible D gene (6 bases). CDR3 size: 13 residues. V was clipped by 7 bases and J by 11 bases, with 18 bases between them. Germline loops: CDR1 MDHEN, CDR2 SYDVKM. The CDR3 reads CASIKQGSSSQHF. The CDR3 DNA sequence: TGTGCCAGCATCAAACAGGGCTCCAGTTCCCAGCATTTT.

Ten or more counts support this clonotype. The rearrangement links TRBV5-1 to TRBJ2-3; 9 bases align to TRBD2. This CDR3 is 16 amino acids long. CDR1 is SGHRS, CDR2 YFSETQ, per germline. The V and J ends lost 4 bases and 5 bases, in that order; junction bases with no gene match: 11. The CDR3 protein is CASSPGPSGIRDTQYF. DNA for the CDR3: TGCGCCAGCAGCCCAGGTCCTAGCGGGATAAGAGATACGCAGTATTTT.

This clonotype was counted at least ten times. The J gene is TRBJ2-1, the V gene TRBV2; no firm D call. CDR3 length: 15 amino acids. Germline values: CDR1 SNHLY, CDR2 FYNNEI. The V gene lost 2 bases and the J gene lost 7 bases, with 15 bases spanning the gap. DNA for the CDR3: TGTGCCAGCAGTGAATGGGGTAATTTGGGGAATGAGCAGTTCTTC. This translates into CASSEWGNLGNEQFF.

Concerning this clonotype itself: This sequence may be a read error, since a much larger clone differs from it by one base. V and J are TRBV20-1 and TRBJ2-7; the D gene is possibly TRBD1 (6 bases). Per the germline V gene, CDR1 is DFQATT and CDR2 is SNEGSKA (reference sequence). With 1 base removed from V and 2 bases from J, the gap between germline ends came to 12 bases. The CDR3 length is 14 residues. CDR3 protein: CSARVPRQAYEQYF. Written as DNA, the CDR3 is TGCAGTGCTAGAGTTCCAAGACAGGCCTACGAGCAGTACTTC.

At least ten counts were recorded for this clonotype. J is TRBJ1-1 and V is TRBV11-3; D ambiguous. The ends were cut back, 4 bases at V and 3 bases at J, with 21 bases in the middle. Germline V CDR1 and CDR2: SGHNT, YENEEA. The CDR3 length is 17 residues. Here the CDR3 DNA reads TGTGCCAGCAGCTCCTTAACCGGGCCAAAGGCCGACACTGAAGCTTTCTTT. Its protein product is CASSSLTGPKADTEAFF.

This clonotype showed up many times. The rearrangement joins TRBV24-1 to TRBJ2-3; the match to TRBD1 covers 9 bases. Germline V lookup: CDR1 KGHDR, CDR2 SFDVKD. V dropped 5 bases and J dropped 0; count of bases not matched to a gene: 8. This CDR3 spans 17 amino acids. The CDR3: CATSASKTGGSTDTQYF. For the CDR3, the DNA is TGTGCCACCAGTGCTTCTAAGACAGGGGGAAGCACAGATACGCAGTATTTT.

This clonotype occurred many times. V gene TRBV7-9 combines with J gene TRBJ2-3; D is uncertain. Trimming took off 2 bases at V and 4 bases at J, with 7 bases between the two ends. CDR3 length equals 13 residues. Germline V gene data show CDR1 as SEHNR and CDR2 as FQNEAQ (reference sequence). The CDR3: CASSLSVADTQYF. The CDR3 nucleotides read TGTGCCAGCAGCTTATCGGTAGCAGATACGCAGTATTTT.

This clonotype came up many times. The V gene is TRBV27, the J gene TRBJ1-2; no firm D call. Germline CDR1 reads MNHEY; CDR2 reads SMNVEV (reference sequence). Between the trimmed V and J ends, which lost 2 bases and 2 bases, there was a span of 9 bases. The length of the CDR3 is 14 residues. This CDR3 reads CASSLMGSNYGYTF. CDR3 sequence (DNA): TGTGCCAGCAGTTTAATGGGCTCCAACTATGGCTACACCTTC.

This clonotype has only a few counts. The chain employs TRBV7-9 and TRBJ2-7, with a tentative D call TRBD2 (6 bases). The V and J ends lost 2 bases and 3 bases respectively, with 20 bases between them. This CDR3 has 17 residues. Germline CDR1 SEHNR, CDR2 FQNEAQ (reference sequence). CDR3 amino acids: CASSLSASVSPNYEQYF. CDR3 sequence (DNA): TGTGCCAGCAGCTTATCGGCTAGCGTCAGCCCAAACTACGAGCAGTACTTC.

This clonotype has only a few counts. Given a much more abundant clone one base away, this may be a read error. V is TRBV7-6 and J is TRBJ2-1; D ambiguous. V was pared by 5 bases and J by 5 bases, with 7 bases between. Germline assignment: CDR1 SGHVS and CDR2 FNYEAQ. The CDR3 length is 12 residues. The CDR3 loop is CASSQLNNEQFF. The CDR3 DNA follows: TGTGCCAGCAGCCAGTTAAACAATGAGCAGTTCTTC.